This T cell receptor (beta chain) derives from a study of CD8+ T cells in alopecia areata. Background on the study: Those patients who were treated received oral tofacitinib, which was given at 5 to 10 mg twice daily for moderate-to-severe alopecia areata.

Treatment specified: oral pan-JAK inhibitor, 5-10 mg twice daily. This clone has only one observation. The CDR3 loop spans 15 amino acids. Trimming removed 0 bases from V and 4 bases from J, with 10 bases in between. Germline V CDR1 and CDR2: MGHRA, YSYEKL. cDNA reverse transcribed from extracted RNA served as the sequencing template. Libraries were prepared by immunoSEQ multiplex PCR; TCRdb keeps only in-frame clonotypes and omits some of them. This sample has 200,000 to 250,000 clones, with around 65% found just once. The rearrangement links TRBV4-1 to TRBJ1-5; D is perhaps TRBD1 (5 bases). This receptor was taken from a human donor with alopecia areata. The source was CD4+ T cells sorted from blood, collected around week 44, from a patient treated with tofacitinib. The DNA for the CDR3 is TGCGCCAGCAGCCAAGACAGGGCGAAAAATCAGCCCCAGCATTTT. As protein: CASSQDRAKNQPQHF.